One sample yielded the 27 T cell receptor beta chains listed below, sequenced in a study of identical twins. MiXCR was run by TCRdb on the 5' RACE reads, yielding one entry per CDR3 protein. This table holds hundreds of thousands of distinct CDR3 sequences, 15% to 20% found once. The same data also went into a second study, on T cells expressing NK-cell markers.

The sequenced sample consisted of PBMCs. Every receptor here comes from a woman under 30 in good health.

This clonotype was detected only a few times. The chain is built from TRBV5-1 and TRBJ2-7; no clear D gene. The germline gives CDR1 SGHRS, CDR2 YFSETQ. CDR3 size: 14 residues. V dropped 4 bases and J dropped 3 bases, with 14 bases sitting between them. The CDR3 DNA sequence: TGCGCCAGCAGCCAAGGACCCAGAGACTACGAGCAGTACTTC. Translated: CASSQGPRDYEQYF. Full variable domain (outside the CDR3, taken from reference TRBV5-1 and TRBJ2-7): KAGVTQTPRYLIKTRGQQVTLSCSPISGHRSVSWYQQTPGQGLQFLFEYFSETQRNKGNFPGRFSGRQFSNSRSEMNVSTLELGDSALYLCASSQGPRDYEQYFGPGTRLTVT.

This clonotype was detected once. The J gene is TRBJ2-7, the V gene TRBV6-1, with 14 bases identical to TRBD2. This CDR3 has 15 amino acids. J was trimmed by 3 bases and V by 6 bases; bases with no gene match: 4. CDR1 is MNHNS and CDR2 is SASEGT in the germline V gene. In DNA form, the CDR3 reads TGTGCCAGCAGGGGACTAGCGGGGGCCTTCTACGAGCAGTACTTC. This encodes CASRGLAGAFYEQYF.

There are many counts of this clonotype. This chain links TRBV7-9 with TRBJ1-1; no definite D call. The ends were cut back, 1 base at V and 6 bases at J, with 12 bases in the middle. Per the germline V gene, CDR1 is SEHNR and CDR2 is FQNEAQ (reference sequence). The CDR3 consists of 14 residues. The DNA for the CDR3 is TGTGCCAGCAGCTTAGACCTCCCAACGGCTGAAGCTTTCTTT. Protein product: CASSLDLPTAEAFF.

This chain links TRBV23-1 with TRBJ2-7; 13 positions match TRBD2. TRBV23-1 counts as an open reading frame of uncertain function. V shed 6 bases and J 4 bases; nucleotides not matched to a gene: 15. The CDR3 is made up of 18 amino acids. CDR3 in amino acids: CASRQGLAGVFGGYEQYF. The CDR3 bases are TGCGCCAGCAGGCAAGGACTAGCGGGAGTCTTCGGAGGGTACGAGCAGTACTTC.

This clonotype was recorded only once. The rearrangement links TRBV11-1 to TRBJ2-4; 10 positions agree with TRBD1. This CDR3 spans 18 amino acids. Germline lookup yields CDR1 SGHAT and CDR2 FQDESV (reference sequence). V lost 3 bases, J lost 2 bases, and 10 bases stayed unmatched. CDR3 region: CASSFDRGQTRTKNIQYF. CDR3 DNA: TGTGCCAGCAGCTTTGACAGGGGGCAAACTCGGACCAAAAACATTCAGTACTTC.

This clonotype was seen a handful of times. The V gene is TRBV6-5, the J gene TRBJ1-2; D is ambiguous. The V and J ends lost 2 bases and 8 bases respectively, with 12 bases between them. The CDR3 length is 13 residues. Per the germline V gene, CDR1 is MNHEY and CDR2 is SVGAGI. This CDR3 is CASSYVTGIGYTF. DNA of the CDR3: TGTGCCAGCAGTTACGTCACGGGCATCGGCTACACCTTC.

The sample holds many counts of this clonotype. This chain links TRBV27 with TRBJ1-2, with D perhaps matching TRBD1 (6 bases). Germline V gene sequence: CDR1 MNHEY, CDR2 SMNVEV (reference sequence). Trimming removed 4 bases from V and 6 bases from J, with 6 bases in between. The CDR3 extends over 11 amino acids. The CDR3 nucleotides are TGTGCCAGCAGTTCAGGGGATGGCTACACCTTC. Translation: CASSSGDGYTF.

In this sample, this clonotype turned up a few times. The chain links TRBV20-1 to TRBJ2-3, with D possibly being TRBD2 (6 bases). This CDR3 has 15 amino acids. The germline V and J ends were trimmed by 6 bases and 1 base, with 17 bases remaining between them. Germline V CDR1 and CDR2: DFQATT, SNEGSKA (reference sequence). The CDR3: CSASPGTLRTDTQYF. CDR3 coding DNA: TGCAGTGCCTCGCCCGGGACTCTTCGCACAGATACGCAGTATTTT.

CDR3 nucleotide sequence: TGTGCCAGCAATACCCACACAGATACGCAGTATTTT. It specifies CASNTHTDTQYF. The V call is TRBV6-6, the J call TRBJ2-3; no definite D call. The germline V and J ends were trimmed by 7 bases and 2 bases, with 7 bases remaining between them. CDR1 is MNHNY, CDR2 SVGAGI, per germline (reference sequence). The CDR3 runs to 12 residues.

This clonotype turned up a few times. V and J are TRBV27 and TRBJ1-1; 8 bases are a match to TRBD1. After removal of 5 bases from V and 0 bases from J, the junction contained 2 bases not matched to a gene. Per germline, CDR1 MNHEY and CDR2 SMNVEV (reference sequence). CDR3 size: 14 residues. This CDR3 reads CASSAGGLNTEAFF. DNA of the CDR3: TGTGCCAGCAGTGCAGGGGGCCTGAACACTGAAGCTTTCTTT.

This clonotype has just a few counts. The J gene is TRBJ2-3, the V gene TRBV13, with D unresolved. Per the germline V gene, CDR1 is PRHDT and CDR2 is FYEKMQ (reference sequence). The V gene lost 5 bases and the J gene lost 4 bases, with 7 bases spanning the gap. The CDR3 is made up of 12 amino acids. In DNA, the CDR3 is TGTGCCAGCAGCACTCGCGCAGATACGCAGTATTTT. Encoded protein: CASSTRADTQYF.

A few counts support this clonotype. The chain carries TRBV29-1 and TRBJ2-1; TRBD2 matches at 12 bases. Trimming took 4 bases from V and 13 from J; bases not matched to a gene: 5. Germline V gene sequence: CDR1 SQVTM, CDR2 ANQGSEA. The CDR3 consists of 12 residues. This CDR3 is CSVGRTSGIQFF. CDR3 bases: TGCAGCGTTGGTAGGACTAGCGGGATTCAGTTCTTC.

The chain is built from TRBV20-1 and TRBJ2-7, with unresolved D. V was cut by 4 bases and J by 3 bases, with 19 bases left in between. Germline V gives CDR1 DFQATT, CDR2 SNEGSKA (reference sequence). The length of the CDR3 is 15 residues. The CDR3 loop is CSAINTRRSSYEQYF. In nucleotides, the CDR3 is TGCAGTGCTATAAACACGCGTAGGTCGAGCTACGAGCAGTACTTC.

This sequence joins TRBV9 and TRBJ2-3; D gene unclear. V shed 3 bases and J shed 4 bases, with 15 bases lying between them. This CDR3 comprises 15 residues. Germline CDR1 is SGDLS and CDR2 is YYNGEE. This CDR3 reads CASSDVAHQSDTQYF. CDR3 nucleotide sequence: TGTGCCAGCAGCGACGTGGCCCATCAGTCAGATACGCAGTATTTT.

The J gene is TRBJ2-1, the V gene TRBV6-1; 8 nucleotides align to TRBD1. This CDR3 has 15 amino acids. The germline V gene has CDR1 MNHNS and CDR2 SASEGT. Trimming removed 6 bases from V and 6 bases from J; junction bases left unmatched: 10. The CDR3 spells CASSLTGDKFNEQFF. The CDR3 DNA reads as TGTGCCAGCAGCCTGACAGGGGACAAATTCAATGAGCAGTTCTTC.

The V call is TRBV20-1, the J call TRBJ2-4; D perhaps matches TRBD1 (6 bases). Germline values: CDR1 DFQATT, CDR2 SNEGSKA (reference sequence). V lost 5 bases and J 1 base, leaving 12 bases between the germline ends. CDR3 length: 14 amino acids. CDR3 coding DNA: TGCAGTGCTTCCGACAGGCTGGCCAAAAACATTCAGTACTTC. Encoded protein: CSASDRLAKNIQYF.

The table lists this clonotype with a few counts. The rearrangement links TRBV6-1 to TRBJ2-3, with D unclear. V was shortened by 6 bases and J by 1 base, with 17 bases between the two germline ends. The CDR3 has 16 residues. Germline CDR1 is MNHNS and CDR2 is SASEGT. As DNA, the CDR3 is TGTGCCAGCAGCCCCAGAGCCAGCTTCGGCACAGATACGCAGTATTTT. It is translated as CASSPRASFGTDTQYF.

The chain joins TRBV2 to TRBJ2-6, with unresolved D. The CDR3 is made up of 15 amino acids. Trimming shortened V by 4 bases and J by 4 bases, and 11 bases separated the two germline ends. CDR1 is SNHLY, CDR2 FYNNEI, per germline. DNA of the CDR3: TGTGCCAGCAGTGTTGTGGGGATCGGGGCCAACGTCCTGACTTTC. This codes for CASSVVGIGANVLTF.

This clonotype was detected only once. The chain is built from TRBV10-3 and TRBJ2-1, with TRBD1 matching over 8 bases. The CDR3 totals 12 residues. The V gene end was trimmed by 10 bases and the J gene end by 8 bases; junction bases not matched to a gene: 7. Germline values: CDR1 ENHRY, CDR2 SYGVKD. CDR3 region: CASLDRGDEQFF. The CDR3 coding sequence is TGTGCCAGTCTCGACAGGGGCGATGAGCAGTTCTTC.

In the case of this clonotype: One end of the junction is discordant with germline, which a read error may explain. The chain uses TRBV6-5 and TRBJ2-3, with D maybe TRBD2 (7 bases). This CDR3 contains 15 residues. Germline CDR1 reads MNHEY; CDR2 reads SVGAGI. The CDR3 DNA reads as TGTGCCAGCAGTTACGGCGGGAGATGGACAGATACGCAGAATTTT. It translates to CASSYGGRWTDTQNF.

CDR3 nucleotide sequence: TGTGCCAGCAGTGCCGAGGCGGCTAGCAATCAGCCCCAGCATTTT. Its protein is CASSAEAASNQPQHF. The chain has TRBV2 and TRBJ1-5; D is unclear. CDR3 size: 15 residues. Germline values: CDR1 SNHLY, CDR2 FYNNEI. V gave up 4 bases and J gave up 0 bases, with 10 bases separating them. The complete variable domain, with remaining parts taken from reference TRBV2 and TRBJ1-5, reads EPEVTQTPSHQVTQMGQEVILRCVPISNHLYFYWYRQILGQKVEFLVSFYNNEISEKSEIFDDQFSVERPDGSNFTLKIRSTKLEDSAMYFCASSAEAASNQPQHFGDGTRLSIL.

This clonotype has only a few counts. The rearrangement uses TRBV5-1 and TRBJ2-1, with a possible D match to TRBD2 (6 bases). The CDR3 loop spans 14 amino acids. Germline V gene sequence: CDR1 SGHRS, CDR2 YFSETQ. Between the trimmed V and J ends, which lost 1 base and 7 bases, there was a span of 12 bases. The CDR3 protein is CASSLIDRENEQFF. The CDR3 DNA reads as TGCGCCAGCAGCTTGATAGATCGGGAGAATGAGCAGTTCTTC.

This clonotype was recorded a few times. The CDR3 here is CASSPRLTGNTEAFF. CDR3 DNA sequence: TGCGCCAGCAGCCCCAGGTTGACAGGGAACACTGAAGCTTTCTTT. This sequence joins TRBV5-1 and TRBJ1-1; D possibly corresponds to TRBD1 (6 bases). Germline assignment: CDR1 SGHRS and CDR2 YFSETQ. CDR3 size: 15 residues. The germline V and J ends were trimmed by 4 bases and 1 base, with 14 bases remaining between them.

This clonotype was observed many times. The rearrangement links TRBV7-9 to TRBJ2-1; possibly TRBD1 for D (6 bases). Germline V gene lookup returns CDR1 SEHNR and CDR2 FQNEAQ (reference sequence). Trimming removed 4 bases from V and 5 bases from J, with 15 bases in between. The length of the CDR3 is 15 residues. The CDR3 DNA sequence: TGTGCCAGCAGCTCTCTCTGGGACATCAACAATGAGCAGTTCTTC. It translates to CASSSLWDINNEQFF.

A few counts support this clonotype. This chain links TRBV20-1 with TRBJ2-3; D is undetermined. There are 13 residues in the CDR3. CDR1 DFQATT and CDR2 SNEGSKA come from the germline V gene (reference sequence). V dropped 2 bases and J dropped 2 bases, with 8 bases sitting between them. As DNA, the CDR3 is TGCAGTGCTAGATTGTCTGACACAGATACGCAGTATTTT. Translating it yields CSARLSDTDTQYF.

V and J are TRBV6-5 and TRBJ2-5, with D uncertain. The germline V and J ends were trimmed by 0 bases and 2 bases, with 13 bases remaining between them. The CDR3 totals 16 residues. In germline, CDR1 is MNHEY, CDR2 SVGAGI. This CDR3 reads CASSYSITARQETQYF. Here the CDR3 DNA reads TGTGCCAGCAGTTACTCGATTACAGCTCGACAAGAGACCCAGTACTTC.

This clonotype has just a few counts. The chain couples TRBV3-1 to TRBJ1-6; D gene unclear. The CDR3 has 14 amino acids. Germline V CDR1 and CDR2: LGHDT, YNNKEL (reference sequence). The ends were cut back, 1 base at V and 8 bases at J, with 9 bases in the middle. CDR3 amino acids: CASSQGGVHSPLHF. In DNA, the CDR3 is TGTGCCAGCAGCCAAGGCGGGGTCCATTCACCCCTCCACTTT.